The clone carrying this T cell receptor beta chain was seen just once. Its cognate antigen is unknown. The data belong to a study of yellow fever vaccine responses in identical twins. General observations from the study: As reported, the vaccine T cell response of twins seemed partly convergent and partly personalized.

Germline CDR1 and CDR2: MNHEY and SMNVEV (reference sequence). This CDR3 contains 14 residues. The V gene lost 0 bases and the J gene lost 8 bases, with 13 bases spanning the gap. One entry per CDR3 protein results from TCRdb running MiXCR on the RT-PCR reads. In the table there are about 11,000 distinct CDR3 sequences, approximately 80% of which are singletons. The sequences come from T cells from blood (PBMCs), unsorted or a sorted subset (not recorded which), collected before or after yellow fever vaccination (not recorded which). This chain uses TRBV27 with TRBJ1-1; D is unresolved. The receptor was derived from a woman between 18 and 29 years old who received the yellow fever vaccine. For the CDR3, the DNA is TGTGCCAGCAGTTTATCGATAATTTCGGGGGAAGCTTTCTTT. This sequence encodes CASSLSIISGEAFF.